This section outlines one TCR beta chain sequence together with its context. These data are taken from a study of blood T cell repertoires in COVID-19. About the study: COVID-19 samples collected from the United States, Italy and Spain covered acute and convalescent phases.

In the study's own analysis: Using reference gene primer amplification, nucleated cell counts were estimated. The method was immunoSEQ multiplex PCR; TCRdb's version includes in-frame clones alone and lacks a portion of them. V, J and clone size derive from that table, while D and trimming were established from the DNA sequence. This sample has roughly 520,000 clones, with approximately 88% found just once. The V and J ends lost 9 bases and 4 bases, in that order; junction bases with no gene match: 13. The germline CDR1 and CDR2 sequences are MDHEN and SYDVKM. The CDR3 spans 17 residues. Assignment of participants to cohorts was predicated upon participant-reported clinical history. Cohort 3 recovered donors had two negative PCRs, clearance, or symptom resolution.

The chain links TRBV28 to TRBJ2-3, with 13 bases that match TRBD2. This clonotype was obtained from a woman aged 40 to 55 who had recovered from COVID-19. Sample: PBMCs or T cells enriched from blood (not recorded which). The CDR3 DNA sequence: TGTGCCAGTAGGGGGCGGACTAGCGGGAGTAGGGCAGATACGCAGTATTTT. Translating it yields CASRGRTSGSRADTQYF.